Presented here are 3 T cell receptor beta chains from one specimen sequenced in a study of regulatory T cells in long-lasting Graves disease (dated by TCRdb to the early 2020s). The library was made by multiplex PCR. The sequencer listed for this sample is Illumina HiSeq 4000. iRepertoire HTBI primers and Arm-PCR amplification of CDR3 regions were used to construct TCR beta libraries. TCRdb reran the public reads through fastp at Q25 and MiXCR, keeping productive beta chains. Each entry merges the rows of one CDR3 protein and shows their most common DNA and genes. The sample records 530,000 or so distinct CDR3 sequences, about 15% of which are singletons. 12% of the sample lies in the top ten. The meaning of the sample's time point label: newly diagnosed GD, antithyroid drugs for less than 3 months. For both TCR sequencing and RNA sequencing, RNA was extracted from PBMCs using TRIzol. In addition, the sample was reused for a study of T cells in Graves' hyperthyroidism and ophthalmopathy.

Sequenced here: peripheral blood mononuclear cells (PBMCs), sampled at new diagnosis, from a patient treated with antithyroid drugs. Receptor source: a man aged 18 to 30 with Graves disease. Donor details come from another sample of the same person, matched by shared clones.

This clonotype was recorded many times. The chain carries TRBV20-1 and TRBJ1-5; D uncertain. The CDR3 is made up of 14 amino acids. V was pared by 6 bases and J by 2 bases, with 14 bases between. Per the germline V gene, CDR1 is DFQATT and CDR2 is SNEGSKA (reference sequence). The CDR3: CSANDPKGNQPQHF. CDR3 DNA: TGCAGTGCCAATGACCCGAAGGGCAATCAGCCCCAGCATTTT.

This clonotype showed up just a few times. The chain has TRBV9 and TRBJ2-1, with 10 bases fitting TRBD2. The ends lost 7 bases at V and 3 bases at J; junction bases unmatched: 13. Germline CDR1 reads SGDLS; CDR2 reads YYNGEE. This CDR3 contains 17 residues. The CDR3 bases are TGTGCCAGCGGCTCGCCAATTAGCGGGAGGAACTACAATGAGCAGTTCTTC. Amino acid sequence: CASGSPISGRNYNEQFF.

This chain links TRBV6-1 with TRBJ2-1; no definite D call. CDR1 is MNHNS, CDR2 SASEGT, per germline. V was shortened by 6 bases and J by 8 bases, with 8 bases between the two germline ends. The CDR3 covers 11 residues. This chain's CDR3 is CASSATHEQFF. DNA of the CDR3: TGTGCCAGCAGCGCTACCCATGAGCAGTTCTTC.